The rows below give T cell receptor beta chains drawn from one sample of a study of T cells in Graves' hyperthyroidism and ophthalmopathy. Using its own MiXCR run on the multiplex PCR reads, TCRdb lists one record per CDR3 protein. Altogether about 400,000 distinct CDR3 sequences are present, about 14% being singletons, with the ten largest covering under 30%. Sequencing was performed on blood. The receptors here all came from a man in his fifties with Graves' ophthalmopathy. CDR3s include the opening cysteine and the closing phenylalanine or tryptophan. The order of the fields is J gene, clone size, V gene, CDR3 length, D gene, CDR3 DNA, CDR3 protein. D genes are given only for firm matches. For some rows the clone size is stated as once, few or many, or as a class when expanded; others skip it.

J gene: TRBJ2-3; clone size: many; V gene: TRBV5-8; CDR3 length: 17; D gene: TRBD2; CDR3 DNA: TGTGCCAGCAGCTTGGTTGGTAGCGGGAGGGCCTTAGATACGCAGTATTTT; CDR3 protein: CASSLVGSGRALDTQYF
J gene: TRBJ2-5; clone size: -; V gene: TRBV29-1; CDR3 length: 13; D gene: -; CDR3 DNA: TGCAGCGTTGCCAGCCAGCGAAGGGAGACCCAGTACTTC; CDR3 protein: CSVASQRRETQYF
J gene: TRBJ2-5; clone size: -; V gene: TRBV20-1; CDR3 length: 15; D gene: TRBD2; CDR3 DNA: TGCAGTGCTAGAGATCTGGGGAGGGAGGGAGAGACCCAGTACTTC; CDR3 protein: CSARDLGREGETQYF
J gene: TRBJ2-3; clone size: many; V gene: TRBV29-1; CDR3 length: 14; D gene: -; CDR3 DNA: TGCAGCGTTCTGGCCGCCTCAGGCACAGATACGCAGTATTTT; CDR3 protein: CSVLAASGTDTQYF
J gene: TRBJ1-4; clone size: many; V gene: TRBV19; CDR3 length: 15; D gene: TRBD1; CDR3 DNA: TGTGCCAGTAGTCGCCCGGGACAGCCTAATGAAAAACTGTTTTTT; CDR3 protein: CASSRPGQPNEKLFF
J gene: TRBJ1-3; clone size: -; V gene: TRBV6-1; CDR3 length: 14; D gene: TRBD1; CDR3 DNA: TGTGCCAGCTCAGGGGGGAGCGGTGGAAACACCATATATTTT; CDR3 protein: CASSGGSGGNTIYF
J gene: TRBJ1-1; clone size: many; V gene: TRBV30; CDR3 length: 15; D gene: -; CDR3 DNA: TGTGCCTGGAGTGTACCAGGACACGGGAACACTGAAGCTTTCTTT; CDR3 protein: CAWSVPGHGNTEAFF
J gene: TRBJ2-3; clone size: many; V gene: TRBV12-3/TRBV12-4; CDR3 length: 11; D gene: -; CDR3 DNA: TGTGCCAGCAGTTGGGGCGATACGCAGTATTTT; CDR3 protein: CASSWGDTQYF
J gene: TRBJ2-2; clone size: few; V gene: TRBV6-1; CDR3 length: 14; D gene: TRBD1; CDR3 DNA: TGTGCCACCACTGGACAGGCGAACACCGGGGAGCTGTTTTTT; CDR3 protein: CATTGQANTGELFF
J gene: TRBJ1-4; clone size: many; V gene: TRBV6-5; CDR3 length: 15; D gene: TRBD1; CDR3 DNA: TGTGCCAGCAGTTACTCGACAGGGCTGGGGGAAAAACTGTTTTTT; CDR3 protein: CASSYSTGLGEKLFF
J gene: TRBJ2-1; clone size: -; V gene: TRBV2; CDR3 length: 11; D gene: -; CDR3 DNA: TGTGCCAGCAGTCGGCTAGCGGAGCAGTTCTTC; CDR3 protein: CASSRLAEQFF
J gene: TRBJ1-1; clone size: many; V gene: TRBV3-1; CDR3 length: 17; D gene: -; CDR3 DNA: TGTGCCAGCAGCCACAGAGAACCCATACTCATGAACACTGAAGCTTTCTTT; CDR3 protein: CASSHREPILMNTEAFF
J gene: TRBJ1-1; clone size: few; V gene: TRBV7-3; CDR3 length: 16; D gene: TRBD1; CDR3 DNA: TGTGCCAGCAGCTTATTGGGACAGGGGGGGATTTCAGGAGCTTTCTTT; CDR3 protein: CASSLLGQGGISGAFF
J gene: TRBJ2-1; clone size: -; V gene: TRBV28; CDR3 length: 14; D gene: -; CDR3 DNA: TGTGCCAGCAGTTTACGTTCGGACAACAATGAGCAGTTCTTC; CDR3 protein: CASSLRSDNNEQFF
J gene: TRBJ2-1; clone size: many; V gene: TRBV6-1; CDR3 length: 14; D gene: TRBD2; CDR3 DNA: TGTGCCAGCAGTAGACTAGCGGGAGGGAGTGAGCAGTTCTTC; CDR3 protein: CASSRLAGGSEQFF
J gene: TRBJ1-2; clone size: few; V gene: TRBV29-1; CDR3 length: 10; D gene: -; CDR3 DNA: TGCAGCGTTGCCGAGAATGGCTACACCTTC; CDR3 protein: CSVAENGYTF
J gene: TRBJ2-1; clone size: -; V gene: TRBV7-8; CDR3 length: 16; D gene: TRBD1; CDR3 DNA: TGTGCCAGCAGCAACCGGGACAGGGTCTCATACAATGAGCAGTTCTTC; CDR3 protein: CASSNRDRVSYNEQFF
J gene: TRBJ2-1; clone size: few; V gene: TRBV4-1; CDR3 length: 13; D gene: -; CDR3 DNA: TGCGCCAGCAGCCAAAGTGTCAGCAATGAGCAGTTCTTC; CDR3 protein: CASSQSVSNEQFF
J gene: TRBJ1-1; clone size: many; V gene: TRBV18; CDR3 length: 14; D gene: -; CDR3 DNA: TGTGCCAGCTCAGCGAAAACAGCGAACACTGAAGCTTTCTTT; CDR3 protein: CASSAKTANTEAFF
J gene: TRBJ2-3; clone size: many; V gene: TRBV30; CDR3 length: 14; D gene: TRBD2; CDR3 DNA: TGTGCCTGGAGTCTAGCGGGAGGAACAGATACGCAGTATTTT; CDR3 protein: CAWSLAGGTDTQYF
J gene: TRBJ1-5; clone size: few; V gene: TRBV27; CDR3 length: 13; D gene: -; CDR3 DNA: TGTGCCAGCAGCGACCGTATGCAATCGGCCCAGCATTTT; CDR3 protein: CASSDRMQSAQHF
J gene: TRBJ2-1; clone size: many; V gene: TRBV7-3; CDR3 length: 15; D gene: -; CDR3 DNA: TGTGCCAGCAGCTTAGACCCCGCGAGTTACAATGAGCAGTTCTTC; CDR3 protein: CASSLDPASYNEQFF
J gene: TRBJ2-5; clone size: -; V gene: TRBV11-1; CDR3 length: 15; D gene: TRBD2; CDR3 DNA: TGTGCCAGTAGTTTTAGCGGGAGGCCCTGGGAGACCCAGTACTTC; CDR3 protein: CASSFSGRPWETQYF
J gene: TRBJ1-2; clone size: once; V gene: TRBV19; CDR3 length: 14; D gene: TRBD1; CDR3 DNA: TGTGCCAGTAGTTTGACAGGGCCCGGCTATGGCTACACCTTC; CDR3 protein: CASSLTGPGYGYTF
J gene: TRBJ2-1; clone size: many; V gene: TRBV20-1; CDR3 length: 13; D gene: -; CDR3 DNA: TGCAGTGCTAGAACACCGGGGTACAATGAGCAGTTCTTC; CDR3 protein: CSARTPGYNEQFF
J gene: TRBJ2-1; clone size: -; V gene: TRBV11-3; CDR3 length: 15; D gene: -; CDR3 DNA: TGTGCCAGCAGCCCGGATTCCGGGCCATGGGCTGAGCAGTTCTTC; CDR3 protein: CASSPDSGPWAEQFF
J gene: TRBJ1-4; clone size: many; V gene: TRBV12-3/TRBV12-4; CDR3 length: 15; D gene: -; CDR3 DNA: TGTGCCAGCAGGTCCGCCGGGACCAATAATGAAAAACTGTTTTTT; CDR3 protein: CASRSAGTNNEKLFF
J gene: TRBJ2-7; clone size: -; V gene: TRBV19; CDR3 length: 15; D gene: TRBD1; CDR3 DNA: TGTGCCTCAACGTTAGCCGGGACAGGGGTTGACGAGCAGTACTTC; CDR3 protein: CASTLAGTGVDEQYF
J gene: TRBJ2-7; clone size: many; V gene: TRBV4-2; CDR3 length: 15; D gene: -; CDR3 DNA: TGTGCCAGCAGCCAAGATTGGCGAGCGAGCTACGAGCAGTACTTC; CDR3 protein: CASSQDWRASYEQYF
J gene: TRBJ2-3; clone size: few; V gene: TRBV5-5; CDR3 length: 12; D gene: -; CDR3 DNA: TGTGCCAGCAGGGAATTCACAGATACGCAGTATTTT; CDR3 protein: CASREFTDTQYF
J gene: TRBJ2-1; clone size: many; V gene: TRBV5-1; CDR3 length: 16; D gene: TRBD2; CDR3 DNA: TGCGCCAGCAGCTTGGTTACTAGCGGGAGCTACAATGAGCAGTTCTTC; CDR3 protein: CASSLVTSGSYNEQFF
J gene: TRBJ2-1; clone size: few; V gene: TRBV6-1; CDR3 length: 13; D gene: -; CDR3 DNA: TGTGCCAGCCGGGACAACTCCTACAATGAGCAGTTCTTC; CDR3 protein: CASRDNSYNEQFF
J gene: TRBJ2-6; clone size: -; V gene: TRBV28; CDR3 length: 13; D gene: -; CDR3 DNA: TGTGCCAGTCTTAAATCTGGGGCCAACGTCCTGACTTTC; CDR3 protein: CASLKSGANVLTF
J gene: TRBJ1-6; clone size: few; V gene: TRBV7-9; CDR3 length: 14; D gene: -; CDR3 DNA: TGTGCCAGCAGCTTAGGACAGGTCCAATCACCCCTCCACTTT; CDR3 protein: CASSLGQVQSPLHF
J gene: TRBJ1-5; clone size: once; V gene: TRBV15; CDR3 length: 13; D gene: TRBD1; CDR3 DNA: TGTACCACCAGCTGGACAGGGGGTCAGCCCCAGCATTTT; CDR3 protein: CTTSWTGGQPQHF
J gene: TRBJ1-5; clone size: many; V gene: TRBV4-1; CDR3 length: 16; D gene: TRBD1; CDR3 DNA: TGCGCCAGCAGCCAATCCCAGGGGGCCGTCAATCAGCCCCAGCATTTT; CDR3 protein: CASSQSQGAVNQPQHF
J gene: TRBJ2-3; clone size: many; V gene: TRBV5-1; CDR3 length: 15; D gene: -; CDR3 DNA: TGCGCCAGCAGCTTTGCGGGTTTAGGGACAGATACGCAGTATTTT; CDR3 protein: CASSFAGLGTDTQYF
J gene: TRBJ2-1; clone size: many; V gene: TRBV9; CDR3 length: 15; D gene: -; CDR3 DNA: TGTGCCAGCGGAAAGGGGGGGAGGTCCTACAATGAGCAGTTCTTC; CDR3 protein: CASGKGGRSYNEQFF
J gene: TRBJ2-2; clone size: many; V gene: TRBV12-3/TRBV12-4; CDR3 length: 13; D gene: -; CDR3 DNA: TGTGCCAGCGGAGACGCGAACACCGGGGAGCTGTTTTTT; CDR3 protein: CASGDANTGELFF
J gene: TRBJ2-3; clone size: many; V gene: TRBV7-8; CDR3 length: 17; D gene: -; CDR3 DNA: TGTGCCAGCAGCTCGCATGGCCAGCGCAGACTCGGGGATACGCAGTATTTT; CDR3 protein: CASSSHGQRRLGDTQYF
J gene: TRBJ2-7; clone size: many; V gene: TRBV20-1; CDR3 length: 13; D gene: -; CDR3 DNA: TGCAGTGCTTTTCGGGATACATCTCGCGAGCAGTACTTC; CDR3 protein: CSAFRDTSREQYF
J gene: TRBJ2-7; clone size: many; V gene: TRBV2; CDR3 length: 14; D gene: TRBD2; CDR3 DNA: TGTGCCAGCAGTGAAATAGCGGGAGGGTACGAGCAGTACTTC; CDR3 protein: CASSEIAGGYEQYF
J gene: TRBJ2-7; clone size: few; V gene: TRBV7-9; CDR3 length: 16; D gene: TRBD2; CDR3 DNA: TGTGCCAGCAGCCGGACTAGCGGGATCATCTCCTACGAGCAGTACTTC; CDR3 protein: CASSRTSGIISYEQYF
J gene: TRBJ2-1; clone size: many; V gene: TRBV5-1; CDR3 length: 17; D gene: TRBD2; CDR3 DNA: TGCGCCAGCAGCTTGGGTCTTAGTAGAGCGGGAGACAATGAGCAGTTCTTC; CDR3 protein: CASSLGLSRAGDNEQFF
J gene: TRBJ1-5; clone size: few; V gene: TRBV5-4; CDR3 length: 13; D gene: -; CDR3 DNA: TGTGCCAGCAGTCATGATAGCAATCAGCCCCAGCATTTT; CDR3 protein: CASSHDSNQPQHF
J gene: TRBJ1-1; clone size: few; V gene: TRBV29-1; CDR3 length: 11; D gene: -; CDR3 DNA: TGCAGCGTCGGGAGGGACGGTGAAGCTTTCTTT; CDR3 protein: CSVGRDGEAFF
J gene: TRBJ2-7; clone size: many; V gene: TRBV6-1; CDR3 length: 19; D gene: TRBD2; CDR3 DNA: TGTGCCAGCAGATTGAAGGGTCCGTTTGGGGGACTAGATTTCTTCGAGCAGTACTTC; CDR3 protein: CASRLKGPFGGLDFFEQYF
J gene: TRBJ2-5; clone size: many; V gene: TRBV3-1; CDR3 length: 15; D gene: TRBD2; CDR3 DNA: TGTGCCAGCAGCCAAGATCTTGGACTAGCAGAGACCCAGTACTTC; CDR3 protein: CASSQDLGLAETQYF
J gene: TRBJ2-7; clone size: -; V gene: TRBV27; CDR3 length: 21; D gene: TRBD2; CDR3 DNA: TGTGCCAGCAGCAATGCTCCCCCTTGGGGGCTGTGGACTAGCGGGAGAAACGAGCAGTACTTC; CDR3 protein: CASSNAPPWGLWTSGRNEQYF
J gene: TRBJ2-5; clone size: many; V gene: TRBV6-5; CDR3 length: 14; D gene: -; CDR3 DNA: TGTGCCAGCAGTTATGGGGGGACTCAGGAGACCCAGTACTTC; CDR3 protein: CASSYGGTQETQYF